This TCR beta chain was captured by sequencing in a study of cytomegalovirus exposure and HLA in healthy donors. It was with 60 Vbeta and 13 Jbeta primers that the PCR ran. TCRdb's copy holds only in-frame clones and misses some; the assay was immunoSEQ multiplex PCR. In the table there are about 140,000 clones, 77% of which are singletons. The receptor comes from a woman aged 45-60 years in good health and CMV-seronegative. The sample consisted of PBMCs.

In DNA, the CDR3 is TGTGCCAGCAAGTTAACAGATCACAATGAGCAGTTCTTC. This codes for CASKLTDHNEQFF. V gene TRBV6-6 combines with J gene TRBJ2-1; D call uncertain. Germline V gene data show CDR1 as MNHNY and CDR2 as SVGAGI (reference sequence). The V end was cut by 7 bases, the J end by 5 bases, with 12 bases between. The CDR3 sequence is 13 residues long.